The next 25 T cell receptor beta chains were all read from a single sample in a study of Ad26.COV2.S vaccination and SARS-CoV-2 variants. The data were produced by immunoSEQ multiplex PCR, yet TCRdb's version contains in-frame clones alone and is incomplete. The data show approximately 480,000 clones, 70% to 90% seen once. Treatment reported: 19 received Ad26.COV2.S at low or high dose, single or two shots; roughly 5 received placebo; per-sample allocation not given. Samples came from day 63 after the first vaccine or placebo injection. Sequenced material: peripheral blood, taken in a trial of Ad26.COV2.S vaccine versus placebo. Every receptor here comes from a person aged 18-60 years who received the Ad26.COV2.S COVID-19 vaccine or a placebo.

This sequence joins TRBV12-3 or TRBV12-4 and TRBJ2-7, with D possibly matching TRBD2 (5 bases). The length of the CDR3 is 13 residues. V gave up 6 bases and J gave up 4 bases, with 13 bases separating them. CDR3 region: CASSQRTYYEQYF. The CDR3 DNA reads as TGTGCCAGCAGCCAGCGGACGTATTACGAGCAGTACTTC.

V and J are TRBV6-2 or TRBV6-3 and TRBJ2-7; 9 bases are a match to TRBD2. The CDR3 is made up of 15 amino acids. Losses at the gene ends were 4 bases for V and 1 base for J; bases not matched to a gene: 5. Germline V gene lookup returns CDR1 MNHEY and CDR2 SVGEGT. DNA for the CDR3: TGTGCCAGCAGTTCGGGGACTAGCTGGTCCTACGAGCAGTACTTC. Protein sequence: CASSSGTSWSYEQYF.

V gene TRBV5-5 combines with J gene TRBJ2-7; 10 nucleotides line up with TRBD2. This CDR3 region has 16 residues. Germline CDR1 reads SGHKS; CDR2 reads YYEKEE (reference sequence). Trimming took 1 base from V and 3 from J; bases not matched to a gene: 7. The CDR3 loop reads CASSLSLAGDFYEQYF. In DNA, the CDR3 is TGTGCCAGCAGCTTGAGTCTAGCGGGAGACTTCTACGAGCAGTACTTC.

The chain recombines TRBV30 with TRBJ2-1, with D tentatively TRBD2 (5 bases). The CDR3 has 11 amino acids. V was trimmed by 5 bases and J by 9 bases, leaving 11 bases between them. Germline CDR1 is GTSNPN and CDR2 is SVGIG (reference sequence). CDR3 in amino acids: CAWGFRGEQFF. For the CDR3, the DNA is TGTGCCTGGGGCTTTCGGGGTGAGCAGTTCTTC. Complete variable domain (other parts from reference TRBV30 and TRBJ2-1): SQTIHQWPATLVQPVGSPLSLECTVEGTSNPNLYWYRQAAGRGLQLLFYSVGIGQISSEVPQNLSASRPQDRQFILSSKKLLLSDSGFYLCAWGFRGEQFFGPGTRLTVL.

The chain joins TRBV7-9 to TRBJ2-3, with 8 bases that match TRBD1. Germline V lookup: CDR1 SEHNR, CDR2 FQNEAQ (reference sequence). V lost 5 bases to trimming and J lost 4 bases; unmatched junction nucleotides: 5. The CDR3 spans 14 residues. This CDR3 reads CASSETGVADTQYF. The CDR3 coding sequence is TGTGCCAGCAGCGAGACAGGGGTTGCAGATACGCAGTATTTT.

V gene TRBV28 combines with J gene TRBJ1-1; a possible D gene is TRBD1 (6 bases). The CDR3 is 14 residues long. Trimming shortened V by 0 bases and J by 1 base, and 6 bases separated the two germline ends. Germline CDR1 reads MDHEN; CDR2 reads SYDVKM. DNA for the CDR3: TGTGCCAGCAGTTTATGGACAGGGAACACTGAAGCTTTCTTT. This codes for CASSLWTGNTEAFF.

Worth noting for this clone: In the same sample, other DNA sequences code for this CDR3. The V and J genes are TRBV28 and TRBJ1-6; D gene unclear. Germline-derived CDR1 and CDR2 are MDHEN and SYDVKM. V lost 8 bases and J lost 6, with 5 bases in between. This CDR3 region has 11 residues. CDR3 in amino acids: CASRSNSPLHF. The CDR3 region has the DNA TGTGCCAGCCGCTCTAATTCACCCCTCCACTTT.

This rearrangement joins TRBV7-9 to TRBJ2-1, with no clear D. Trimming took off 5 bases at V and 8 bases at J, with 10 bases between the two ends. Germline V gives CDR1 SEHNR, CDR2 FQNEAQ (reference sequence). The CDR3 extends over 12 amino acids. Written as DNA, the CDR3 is TGTGCCAGCAGCCCGGCCTTCGATGAGCAGTTCTTC. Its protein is CASSPAFDEQFF.

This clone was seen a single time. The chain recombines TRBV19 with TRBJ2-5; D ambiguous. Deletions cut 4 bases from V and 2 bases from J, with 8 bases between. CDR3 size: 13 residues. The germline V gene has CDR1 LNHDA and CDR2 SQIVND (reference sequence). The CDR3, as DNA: TGTGCCAGTAGTACTACAGCGCAAGAGACCCAGTACTTC. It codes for CASSTTAQETQYF. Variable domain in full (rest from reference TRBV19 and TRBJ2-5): DGGITQSPKYLFRKEGQNVTLSCEQNLNHDAMYWYRQDPGQGLRLIYYSQIVNDFQKGDIAEGYSVSREKKESFPLTVTSAQKNPTAFYLCASSTTAQETQYFGPGTRLLVL.

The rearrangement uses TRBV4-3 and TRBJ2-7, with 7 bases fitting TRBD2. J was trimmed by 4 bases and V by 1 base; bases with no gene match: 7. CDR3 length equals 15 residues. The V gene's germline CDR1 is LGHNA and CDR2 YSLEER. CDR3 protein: CASSQVLGEGYEQYF. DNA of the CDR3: TGCGCCAGCAGCCAAGTCTTGGGGGAGGGATACGAGCAGTACTTC.

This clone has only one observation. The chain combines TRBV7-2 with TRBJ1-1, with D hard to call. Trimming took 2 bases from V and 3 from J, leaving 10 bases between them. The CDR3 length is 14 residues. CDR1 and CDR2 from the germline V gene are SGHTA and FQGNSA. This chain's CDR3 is CASSLKGRDTEAFF. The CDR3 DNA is TGTGCCAGCAGCTTAAAAGGAAGGGACACTGAAGCTTTCTTT.

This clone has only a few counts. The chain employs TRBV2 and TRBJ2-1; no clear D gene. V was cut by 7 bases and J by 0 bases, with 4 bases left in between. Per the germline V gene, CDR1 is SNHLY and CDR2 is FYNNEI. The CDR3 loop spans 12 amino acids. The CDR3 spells CASTGSYNEQFF. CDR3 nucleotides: TGTGCCAGCACGGGCTCCTACAATGAGCAGTTCTTC.

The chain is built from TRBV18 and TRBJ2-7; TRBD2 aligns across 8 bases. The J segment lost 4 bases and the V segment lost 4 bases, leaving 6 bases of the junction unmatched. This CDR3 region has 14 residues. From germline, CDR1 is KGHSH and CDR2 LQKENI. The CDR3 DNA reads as TGTGCCAGCTCACTAAGCGGGGGAGCGTACGAGCAGTACTTC. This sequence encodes CASSLSGGAYEQYF.

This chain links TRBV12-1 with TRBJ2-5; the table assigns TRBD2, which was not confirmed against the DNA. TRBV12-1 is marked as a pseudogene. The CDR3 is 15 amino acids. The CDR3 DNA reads TGTGCCAGCAGCTTTGGTAGCAAAACCGAAGAGACCCAGTACTTC. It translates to CASSFGSKTEETQYF.

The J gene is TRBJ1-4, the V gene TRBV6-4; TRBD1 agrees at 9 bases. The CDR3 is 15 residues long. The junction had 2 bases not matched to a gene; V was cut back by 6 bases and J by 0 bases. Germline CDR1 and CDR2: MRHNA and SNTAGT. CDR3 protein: CASRRQGATNEKLFF. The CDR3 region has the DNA TGTGCCAGCAGACGACAGGGGGCAACTAATGAAAAACTGTTTTTT.

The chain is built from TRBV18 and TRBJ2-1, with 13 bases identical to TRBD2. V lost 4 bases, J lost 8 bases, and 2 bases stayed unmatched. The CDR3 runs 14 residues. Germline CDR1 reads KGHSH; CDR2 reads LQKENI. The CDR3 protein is CASSRTSGRYEQFF. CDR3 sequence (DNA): TGTGCCAGCTCACGGACTAGCGGGAGATATGAGCAGTTCTTC.

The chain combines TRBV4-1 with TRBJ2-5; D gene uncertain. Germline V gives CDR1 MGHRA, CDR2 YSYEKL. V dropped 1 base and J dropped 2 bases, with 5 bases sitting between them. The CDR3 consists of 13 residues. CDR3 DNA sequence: TGCGCCAGCAGCCAAGCGCTTCAAGAGACCCAGTACTTC. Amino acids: CASSQALQETQYF.

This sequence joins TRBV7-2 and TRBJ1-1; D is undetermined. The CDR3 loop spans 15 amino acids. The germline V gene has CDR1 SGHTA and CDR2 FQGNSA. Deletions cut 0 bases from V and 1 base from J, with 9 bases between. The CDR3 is CASSLALRQNTEAFF. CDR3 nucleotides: TGTGCCAGCAGCTTAGCCTTGCGACAGAACACTGAAGCTTTCTTT.

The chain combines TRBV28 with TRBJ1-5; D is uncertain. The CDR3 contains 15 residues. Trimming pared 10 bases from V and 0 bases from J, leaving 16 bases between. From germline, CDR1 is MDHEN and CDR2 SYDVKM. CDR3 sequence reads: CATRLRTYSNQPQHF. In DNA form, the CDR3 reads TGTGCCACCCGCCTCAGGACCTATAGCAATCAGCCCCAGCATTTT.

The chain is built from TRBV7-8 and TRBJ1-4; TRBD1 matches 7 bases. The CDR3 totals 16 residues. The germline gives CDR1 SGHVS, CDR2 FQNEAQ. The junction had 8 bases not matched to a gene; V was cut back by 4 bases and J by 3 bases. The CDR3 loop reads CASSSDREFPNEKLFF. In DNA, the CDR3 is TGTGCCAGCAGCTCCGACAGGGAGTTCCCTAATGAAAAACTGTTTTTT.

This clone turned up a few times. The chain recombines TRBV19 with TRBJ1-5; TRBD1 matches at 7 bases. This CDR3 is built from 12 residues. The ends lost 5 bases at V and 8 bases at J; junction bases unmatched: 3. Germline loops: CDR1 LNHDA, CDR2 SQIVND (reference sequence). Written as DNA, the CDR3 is TGTGCCAGTAGTGCCAGGGGGGAGCCCCAGCATTTT. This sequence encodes CASSARGEPQHF.

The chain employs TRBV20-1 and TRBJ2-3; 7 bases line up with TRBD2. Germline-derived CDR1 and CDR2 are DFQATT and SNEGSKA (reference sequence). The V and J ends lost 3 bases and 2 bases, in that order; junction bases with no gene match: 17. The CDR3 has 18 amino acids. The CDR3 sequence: CSASIGYGGGSFTDTQYF. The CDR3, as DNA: TGCAGTGCTAGTATAGGCTATGGGGGGGGATCATTCACAGATACGCAGTATTTT.

The CDR3 spells CASSLKGQETQYF. The CDR3 DNA sequence: TGTGCCAGCAGCTTGAAGGGTCAAGAGACCCAGTACTTC. The rearrangement joins TRBV5-4 to TRBJ2-5; D not certain. Germline loops: CDR1 SGHNT, CDR2 YYREEE (reference sequence). This CDR3 has 13 residues. Trimming shortened V by 1 base and J by 2 bases, and 6 bases separated the two germline ends. Full variable domain (rest looked up from reference TRBV5-4 and TRBJ2-5): ETGVTQSPTHLIKTRGQQVTLRCSSQSGHNTVSWYQQALGQGPQFIFQYYREEENGRGNFPPRFSGLQFPNYSSELNVNALELDDSALYLCASSLKGQETQYFGPGTRLLVL.

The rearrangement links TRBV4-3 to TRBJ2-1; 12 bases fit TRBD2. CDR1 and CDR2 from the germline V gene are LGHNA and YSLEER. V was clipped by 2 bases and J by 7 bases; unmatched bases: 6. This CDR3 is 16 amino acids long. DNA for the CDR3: TGCGCCAGCAGCCAACGACTAGCGGGAGTAGGGAATGAGCAGTTCTTC. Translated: CASSQRLAGVGNEQFF.

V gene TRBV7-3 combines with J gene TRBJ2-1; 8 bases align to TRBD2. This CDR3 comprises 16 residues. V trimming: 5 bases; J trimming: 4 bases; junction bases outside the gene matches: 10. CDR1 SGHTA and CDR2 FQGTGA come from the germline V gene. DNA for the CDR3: TGTGCCAGCAGCATAGCGGGGACGGCCTCTTACAATGAGCAGTTCTTC. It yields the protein CASSIAGTASYNEQFF.